This entry lists 12 T cell receptor beta chains sequenced from one sample in a study of beta chain features in type 1 diabetes. The sequenced template was cDNA made from the entire isolated RNA. Profiled with immunoSEQ multiplex PCR; TCRdb holds only in-frame clones, not every one. This sample carries approximately 240,000 clones, around 15% of them seen once, and the ten largest clones take 0.065% to 0.1%. Study-wide findings and caveats: Patients with Type 1 diabetes showed moderately but significantly shorter TCRB CDR3s in all four CD4+ subsets.

For these TCRs, the target antigens are not known. The sequenced sample was naive CD4+ T cells from blood. The receptors stem from a young man with type 1 diabetes.

This clone has a handful of counts. The chain links TRBV10-1 to TRBJ2-3, with D possibly being TRBD1 (6 bases). CDR3 length equals 13 residues. Per germline, CDR1 WNHNN and CDR2 SYGVQD (reference sequence). Trimming cost V 6 bases and J 3 bases, with 10 bases left between them. In DNA, the CDR3 is TGCGCCAGCAGAGTTACAGGGACAGATACGCAGTATTTT. The encoded protein is CASRVTGTDTQYF.

The table lists this clone with a few counts. The CDR3: CSVGGTAGTSSGANVLTF. The DNA for the CDR3 is TGCAGCGTTGGGGGGACGGCAGGCACGAGCTCTGGGGCCAACGTCCTGACTTTC. V gene TRBV29-1 combines with J gene TRBJ2-6; tentatively, D is TRBD1 or TRBD2 (5 bases each). Deletions cut 4 bases from V and 0 bases from J, with 19 bases between. CDR3 length: 18 residues. Germline CDR1 reads SQVTM; CDR2 reads ANQGSEA.

This chain connects TRBV27 to TRBJ2-5; 9 bases align to TRBD2. Trimming cost V 6 bases and J 2 bases; bases outside gene matches: 4. The germline gives CDR1 MNHEY, CDR2 SMNVEV (reference sequence). The CDR3 runs 14 residues. Here the CDR3 DNA reads TGTGCCAGCAGCCCGACTAGCGGTCAAGAGACCCAGTACTTC. This sequence encodes CASSPTSGQETQYF.

The chain links TRBV2 to TRBJ1-5, with 10 bases identical to TRBD1. V lost 4 bases and J lost 3; bases outside the gene matches: 3. Germline values: CDR1 SNHLY, CDR2 FYNNEI. The CDR3 has 15 amino acids. As DNA, the CDR3 is TGTGCCAGCAGTGGACAGGGGGCGACCAATCAGCCCCAGCATTTT. Its protein product is CASSGQGATNQPQHF.

The rearrangement uses TRBV4-2 and TRBJ2-3, with D maybe TRBD2 (7 bases). The CDR3 is 17 amino acids. Trimming cost V 0 bases and J 5 bases, with 18 bases left between them. Germline CDR1 LGHNA, CDR2 YNFKEQ. CDR3: CASSQEPYLGGGDTQYF. In DNA form, the CDR3 reads TGTGCCAGCAGCCAAGAACCCTATCTGGGAGGGGGAGATACGCAGTATTTT.

This clone was observed a handful of times. The rearrangement joins TRBV28 to TRBJ2-7; 7 bases align to TRBD1. CDR1 and CDR2 from the germline V gene are MDHEN and SYDVKM. Trimming removed 8 bases from V and 1 base from J; junction bases left unmatched: 5. The CDR3 has 13 residues. CDR3 region: CASLGQPSYEQYF. DNA for the CDR3: TGTGCCAGCTTGGGACAGCCGTCCTACGAGCAGTACTTC.

The V and J genes are TRBV12-5 and TRBJ2-3; no firm D call. Germline V gene data show CDR1 as LGHNT and CDR2 as FRNRAP. This CDR3 spans 11 amino acids. Written as DNA, the CDR3 is TGTGCCCCCAAGGGTCCAGATACGCAGTATTTT. Its translation: CAPKGPDTQYF.

The genes are TRBV4-2 and TRBJ2-7; 11 bases are shared with TRBD2. The CDR3 has 18 amino acids. Per germline, CDR1 LGHNA and CDR2 YNFKEQ. V trimming: 1 base; J trimming: 4 bases; junction bases outside the gene matches: 12. This CDR3 reads CASSQGSLAGGHGYEQYF. The CDR3 region has the DNA TGTGCCAGCAGCCAAGGATCGCTAGCGGGAGGACACGGATACGAGCAGTACTTC.

The rearrangement links TRBV4-3 to TRBJ2-7; D is unresolved. This CDR3 spans 15 amino acids. Trimming cost V 3 bases and J 0 bases, with 12 bases left between them. Germline loops: CDR1 LGHNA, CDR2 YSLEER. The CDR3 reads CASSHYDGYSYEQYF. The CDR3 region has the DNA TGCGCCAGCAGCCACTACGACGGATACTCCTACGAGCAGTACTTC.

This clone was picked up a small number of times. This rearrangement joins TRBV30 to TRBJ2-1; a possible D gene is TRBD2 (6 bases). CDR1 is GTSNPN, CDR2 SVGIG, per germline (reference sequence). The V and J ends lost 0 bases and 8 bases respectively, with 14 bases between them. The CDR3 has 14 residues. The CDR3 DNA is TGTGCCTGGAGTGTAACACTAGCCAGCGATGAGCAGTTCTTC. As protein: CAWSVTLASDEQFF.

This chain joins TRBV5-1 and TRBJ2-3, with TRBD1 identical over 8 bases. V was pared by 4 bases and J by 7 bases, with 8 bases of the junction left unmatched. Germline V gene data show CDR1 as SGHRS and CDR2 as YFSETQ. The CDR3 loop spans 14 amino acids. CDR3 nucleotides: TGCGCCAGCAGCCCAGACAGGGGTCAGTATACGCAGTATTTT. This codes for CASSPDRGQYTQYF.

This sequence joins TRBV25-1 and TRBJ2-7, with TRBD2 identical over 14 bases. Trimming at V came to 7 bases and at J to 5 bases, leaving 10 bases not matched to a gene. The CDR3 extends over 16 amino acids. CDR1 is MGHDK and CDR2 is SYGVNS in the germline V gene. DNA for the CDR3: TGTGCCAGCACCACCCTGGGGACTAGCGGGAGTCACGAGCAGTACTTC. This translates into CASTTLGTSGSHEQYF.